One and the same sample provided the 3 T cell receptor beta chains below, sequenced in a study of cytomegalovirus exposure and HLA in healthy donors. PCR employed 60 Vbeta and 13 Jbeta primers. The assay was immunoSEQ multiplex PCR, and TCRdb's table has in-frame clones only and misses some. The profile shows over 150,000 clones, 55% to 70% of them singletons. The sequencing sample was made of PBMCs. These receptors were obtained from a woman in her 40s in good health and CMV-seropositive.

The chain carries TRBV18 and TRBJ1-2, with a tentative D call TRBD1 (5 bases). V was shortened by 5 bases and J by 0 bases, with 10 bases between the two germline ends. The germline V gene has CDR1 KGHSH and CDR2 LQKENI. This CDR3 comprises 14 residues. The chain's CDR3 is CASSEGATNYGYTF. In nucleotides, the CDR3 is TGTGCCAGCTCAGAAGGGGCCACTAACTATGGCTACACCTTC.

This clone was counted a few times. This chain connects TRBV29-1 to TRBJ2-5, with 11 bases lining up with TRBD2. This CDR3 region has 13 residues. The germline CDR1 and CDR2 sequences are SQVTM and ANQGSEA. Unmatched junction bases numbered 5, after V lost 8 bases and J lost 3 bases. The CDR3 spells CSIILAGEETQYF. In DNA form, the CDR3 reads TGCAGCATCATACTAGCGGGAGAAGAGACCCAGTACTTC.

This clone was recorded a few times. The V and J genes are TRBV10-3 and TRBJ2-7; TRBD1 might be the D (5 bases). Germline V CDR1 and CDR2: ENHRY, SYGVKD. This CDR3 region has 17 residues. Trimming shortened V by 10 bases and J by 3 bases, and 28 bases separated the two germline ends. CDR3: CATRQGQGRARIYEQYF. The DNA of the CDR3 is TGTGCCACCAGGCAAGGGCAGGGTAGAGCGAGGATCTACGAGCAGTACTTC.